One T cell receptor beta chain is described in this entry. In its sample, this clone was seen once. Its cognate antigen has yet to be identified. It has no much larger one-base neighbor in the sample; base qualities were not kept. The data stem from a study of shared clonotypes between healthy human individuals (dated by TCRdb to 2018 to 2020). At the level of the whole study: Three men and two women, aged 18 to 49 years, made up the cohort. For each donor, three plates each were used for CD4 naive and CD4 memory, two plates were used for CD8 naive, and one plate was used for CD8 memory. The study deeply sequenced blood TCR repertoires of several healthy adults to estimate repertoire size and the extent of clonotype sharing between individuals. Libraries were prepared and TCR repertoires were sequenced by different laboratories using diverse techniques, in order to increase sequencing depth and limit assay-specific biases. Each donor's leukapheresis produced roughly between roughly 0.85 and 9 billion PBMCs.

Using the deep immunoSEQ assay, TCR CDR3 regions were amplified from genomic DNA by multiplex PCR. Extracted genomic DNA from each cell subset was distributed evenly across all wells of several immunoSEQ 96-well plates, and each plate was treated as a replicate. Each replicate PCR for sorted subsets received around 210 ng genomic DNA, equal to roughly 29,000 T cell genomes. Purified libraries were measured with a Qubit 3.0 fluorometer, size-checked on a Bioanalyzer 2100, and measured again with the KAPA Library Quantification kit. Every immunoSEQ 96-well plate was sequenced on a separate single-read 150-cycle Illumina NextSeq 550 flow cell. Turning to the authors' computational methods: Because only junctional sequences without quality scores were contained in the immunoSEQ output, filtering matching that applied to full-length reads could not be performed. Sequences were annotated with PyIR, a Python wrapper for IgBLAST v1.9, using IMGT germline references to assign V/J genes and CDR3. Reads were filtered out if the reads had weak V/J assignments (E-value above 1e-6), no CDR3, stop codons, out-of-frame junctions, or ambiguous translated residues. A V3J clonotype was defined by an identical inferred V gene, J gene, and CDR3 amino acid sequence. Percentage overlap between repertoires was computed as shared unique clonotypes divided by the size of the smaller repertoire. RTK rarefaction, the Chao1 estimator, and Recon v2.1 estimates of unobserved clonotypes were used to assess repertoire richness. Generation probabilities were computed with OLGA for all TCRbeta clonotypes obtained by the gDNA method from several donors. TCRdb provides this immuneACCESS table in a form limited to in-frame rearrangements. Some clones are lacking; in checked studies, under half of them reflect an unresolved V gene, and why the rest are absent is not known. The DNA gave D and trimming, while V, J and clone size come from that table. The sample profile shows a few million clones; just under 95% of them were found once. The top ten clonotypes cover under 2% of the sample.

CD8 naive samples consisted of CD45RO-negative cells that were positively selected for CCR7, yielding a CD45RA+CCR7+ population without TemRA cells. The donors were healthy, HIV-negative adults who had no recently reported acute infections or vaccinations. All donors were Caucasian adults living in Nashville, Tennessee, USA. After blood collection by leukapheresis, PBMCs were isolated using Ficoll-Histopaque density gradient centrifugation and then cryopreserved in the vapor phase of liquid nitrogen. Purity and quantity of every magnetically sorted T cell population were checked by analytical flow cytometry. From each sorted fraction, genomic DNA was isolated and quantified by UV absorbance on a Nanodrop 2000c. Ends trimmed: V by 4 bases, J by 0 bases; bases unmatched to a gene: 12. CDR1 LNHDA and CDR2 SQIVND were looked up in the germline V gene (reference sequence). The CDR3 measures 18 amino acids from cysteine to phenylalanine. The sequence is cut down to CDR3 DNA, 54 bases in frame from base 1.

Broader findings and caveats from the paper: Based on pairwise subsampling, the degree of clonotype sharing among donors was expected to be affected by sequencing depth. Larger estimated clonotype richness was generally found for naive subsets than for memory subsets. Only blood was sampled, and tissue TCR repertoires likely differ from those in blood. Because the study included only a small number of donors, the genetic and exposure-history diversity represented was limited. Sharing across several donors was observed for around 5% of naive CD4, 3.5% of naive CD8, 2.3% of memory CD4, and less than 0.45% of memory CD8 clonotypes. Incomplete sequencing was indicated by rarefaction of sorted-subset datasets, despite the large sequencing depth. Clonotypes shared by all four sorted-subset donors showed higher generation probabilities than non-shared clonotypes.

Sequenced input: naive CD8+ T cells from PBMCs. Explained via the paper, the cell subset or site label denotes: CD45RA+CCR7+. Recombination linked TRBV19 to TRBJ1-5; TRBD1 aligns with 7 central bases. This clonotype originated in a man between 18 and 35 years old in good health. Some clones in this sample may be carry-over from other donors' samples. The base sequence is TGTGCCAGTAGTAACCTCCGGGACAGAGCATATAGCAATCAGCCCCAGCATTTT. It translates to CASSNLRDRAYSNQPQHF.